This is a list of T cell receptor beta chains from one sample in a study of cytomegalovirus exposure and HLA in healthy donors. TCRdb's table, derived via immunoSEQ multiplex PCR, lists solely in-frame clones and lacks some. The sample records roughly 150,000 clones, 65% to 85% being singletons. The sample was PBMCs. Receptor source: a man aged 50 to 59 in good health and CMV-seropositive. Both conserved end residues are part of each CDR3. Each record gives: V gene, D gene, CDR3 protein. A D gene is named only where the DNA matches it firmly.

v_gene: TRBV5-6; d_gene: TRBD1; CDR3aa: CASSSDRGNYGYTF
v_gene: TRBV25-1; d_gene: NA; CDR3aa: CASSGRGSRGAFF
v_gene: TRBV5-1; d_gene: NA; CDR3aa: CASSLAGPNGETQYF
v_gene: TRBV11-2; d_gene: NA; CDR3aa: CASSQRTPLNAGELFF
v_gene: TRBV5-4; d_gene: TRBD2; CDR3aa: CASSLGPQAGGIYEQYF
v_gene: TRBV2; d_gene: TRBD2; CDR3aa: CASSLAGGQYEQYF
v_gene: TRBV28; d_gene: NA; CDR3aa: CASSLYRATNEKLFF
v_gene: TRBV4-2; d_gene: TRBD1; CDR3aa: CASSQEGTGGTGELFF
v_gene: TRBV6-5; d_gene: NA; CDR3aa: CASRWTVRSEKLFF
v_gene: TRBV19; d_gene: NA; CDR3aa: CASSMTGGSGELFF
v_gene: TRBV15; d_gene: TRBD1; CDR3aa: CATSRDGDPGTGIFYGYTF
v_gene: TRBV4-1; d_gene: TRBD1; CDR3aa: CASSQWTGGGGYTF
v_gene: TRBV9; d_gene: TRBD1; CDR3aa: CASSERGQGAYGYTF
v_gene: TRBV7-9; d_gene: TRBD2; CDR3aa: CASSSTPGLAGYNEQFF
v_gene: TRBV13; d_gene: TRBD1; CDR3aa: CASSRLTGGEVGELFF
v_gene: TRBV2; d_gene: NA; CDR3aa: CASSDSSGSTKQYF
v_gene: TRBV9; d_gene: TRBD1; CDR3aa: CASSAGTGANYGYTF
v_gene: TRBV29-1; d_gene: NA; CDR3aa: CSVDGGASTDTQYF
v_gene: TRBV28; d_gene: TRBD2; CDR3aa: CASSFPGGRKTQYF
v_gene: TRBV7-9; d_gene: TRBD1; CDR3aa: CASSPEGTGYNEQFF
v_gene: TRBV5-4; d_gene: NA; CDR3aa: CASSLGSRQETQYF
v_gene: TRBV28; d_gene: TRBD2; CDR3aa: CASLGLAGGTDTQYF
v_gene: TRBV5-6; d_gene: NA; CDR3aa: CASSPLREGTDTQYF
v_gene: TRBV28; d_gene: NA; CDR3aa: CASRSQVYSGNTIYF
v_gene: TRBV5-1; d_gene: NA; CDR3aa: CASSLGQTRTSTDTQYF
v_gene: TRBV6-5; d_gene: NA; CDR3aa: CASSGTYNEQFF
v_gene: TRBV27; d_gene: TRBD2; CDR3aa: CASSLGLAGLQETQYF
v_gene: TRBV5-1; d_gene: NA; CDR3aa: CASSLPPSRGAFF
v_gene: TRBV5-1; d_gene: NA; CDR3aa: CASSLGAGLGTEAFF
v_gene: TRBV19; d_gene: NA; CDR3aa: CASSIVVGGMGDTQYF
v_gene: TRBV27; d_gene: NA; CDR3aa: CASSSGEQYGYTF
v_gene: TRBV7-7; d_gene: TRBD2; CDR3aa: CASSPTSGSVETQYF
v_gene: TRBV19; d_gene: NA; CDR3aa: CASSISRNTEAFF
v_gene: TRBV5-1; d_gene: TRBD2; CDR3aa: CASRTSGENPFYEQYF
v_gene: TRBV10-1; d_gene: NA; CDR3aa: CASSDGGLVDEQYF
v_gene: TRBV5-1; d_gene: TRBD1; CDR3aa: CASSLQGRYTEAFF
v_gene: TRBV7-9; d_gene: NA; CDR3aa: CASSFSGEKLFF
v_gene: TRBV5-1; d_gene: TRBD2; CDR3aa: CASSLGPSGGAQTQYF
v_gene: TRBV6-1; d_gene: TRBD1; CDR3aa: CASSDSWTGGNEQYF
v_gene: TRBV7-6; d_gene: TRBD2; CDR3aa: CASSLAGGGLTDTQYF
v_gene: TRBV4-1; d_gene: NA; CDR3aa: CASSQSRDNNQPQHF
v_gene: TRBV9; d_gene: NA; CDR3aa: CASSVEGRQALGETQYF
v_gene: TRBV2; d_gene: TRBD1; CDR3aa: CASSDGDRPPYEQYF
v_gene: TRBV11-2; d_gene: TRBD2; CDR3aa: CASSFIREGRGETQYF
v_gene: TRBV13; d_gene: TRBD2; CDR3aa: CASSLGLTSGSYEQFF
v_gene: TRBV11-3; d_gene: TRBD1; CDR3aa: CASSLDSPGQGNDEAFF
v_gene: TRBV5-1; d_gene: NA; CDR3aa: CASSLGPMNTEAFF
v_gene: TRBV4-3; d_gene: TRBD2; CDR3aa: CASSLREGSRNEQFF
v_gene: TRBV13; d_gene: TRBD2; CDR3aa: CASSSGTSGRHDEQFF
v_gene: TRBV7-2; d_gene: NA; CDR3aa: CASSLPVNTEAFF
v_gene: TRBV7-9; d_gene: NA; CDR3aa: CASSLGSSGNTIYF
v_gene: TRBV27; d_gene: TRBD1; CDR3aa: CASSQSGQGIEQYF
v_gene: TRBV9; d_gene: NA; CDR3aa: CASSITGYDTEAFF
v_gene: TRBV5-1; d_gene: TRBD1; CDR3aa: CASSWDSRGYTF